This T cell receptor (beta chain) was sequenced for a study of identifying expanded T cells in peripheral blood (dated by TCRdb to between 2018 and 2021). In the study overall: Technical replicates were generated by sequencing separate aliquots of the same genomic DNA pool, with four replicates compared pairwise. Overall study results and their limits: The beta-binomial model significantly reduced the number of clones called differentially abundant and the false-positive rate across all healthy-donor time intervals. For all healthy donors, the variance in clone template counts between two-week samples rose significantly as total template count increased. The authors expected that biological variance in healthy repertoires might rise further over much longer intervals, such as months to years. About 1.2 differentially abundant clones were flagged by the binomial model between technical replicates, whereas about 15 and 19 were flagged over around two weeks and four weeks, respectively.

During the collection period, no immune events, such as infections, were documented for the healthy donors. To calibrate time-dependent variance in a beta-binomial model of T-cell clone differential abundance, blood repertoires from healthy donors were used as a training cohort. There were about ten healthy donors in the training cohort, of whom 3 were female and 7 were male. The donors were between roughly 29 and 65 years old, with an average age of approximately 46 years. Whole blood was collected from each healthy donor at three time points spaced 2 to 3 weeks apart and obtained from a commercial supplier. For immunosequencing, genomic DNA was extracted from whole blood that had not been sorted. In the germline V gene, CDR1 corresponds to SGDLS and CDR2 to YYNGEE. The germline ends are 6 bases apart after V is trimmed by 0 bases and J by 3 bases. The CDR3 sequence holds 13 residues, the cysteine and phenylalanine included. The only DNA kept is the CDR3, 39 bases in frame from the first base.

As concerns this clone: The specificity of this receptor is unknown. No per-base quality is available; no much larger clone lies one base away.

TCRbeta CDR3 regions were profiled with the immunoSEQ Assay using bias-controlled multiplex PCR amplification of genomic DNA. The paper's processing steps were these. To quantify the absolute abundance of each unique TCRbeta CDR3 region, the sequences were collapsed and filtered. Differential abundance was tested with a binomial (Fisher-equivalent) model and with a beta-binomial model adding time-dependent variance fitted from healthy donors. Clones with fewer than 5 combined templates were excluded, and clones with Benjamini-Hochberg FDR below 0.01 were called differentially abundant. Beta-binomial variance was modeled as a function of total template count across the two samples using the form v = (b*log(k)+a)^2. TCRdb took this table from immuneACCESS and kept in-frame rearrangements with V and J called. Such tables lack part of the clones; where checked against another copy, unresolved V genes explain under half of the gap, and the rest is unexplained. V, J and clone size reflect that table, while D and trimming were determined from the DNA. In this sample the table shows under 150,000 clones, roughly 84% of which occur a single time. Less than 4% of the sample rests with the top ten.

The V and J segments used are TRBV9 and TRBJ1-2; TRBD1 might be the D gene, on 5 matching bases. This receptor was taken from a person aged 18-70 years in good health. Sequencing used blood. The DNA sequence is TGTGCCAGCAGCGTAGAAGGGGACTATGGCTACACCTTC. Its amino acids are CASSVEGDYGYTF.